The 27 T cell receptor beta chains below come from one sample, sequenced in a study of blood T cell repertoires in COVID-19 (TCRdb year 2020). Receptors were amplified or captured by the immunoSEQ multiplex PCR assay. Drawn from immuneACCESS, this table holds only the in-frame rearrangements with V and J called that TCRdb kept. Clones are partly lost; checked studies trace under half to an unresolved V gene and leave the rest unexplained. The sample records under 150,000 clones, more than 75% of which are singletons. The ten biggest clones cover less than 5.5% of the sample. Sequencing was done on a sample of peripheral blood. These receptor sequences come from a woman in her 50s with acute or convalescent COVID-19.

The V and J genes are TRBV7-2 and TRBJ2-3; 8 bases fit TRBD2. Germline V gives CDR1 SGHTA, CDR2 FQGNSA. The CDR3 is made up of 15 amino acids. V lost 5 bases to trimming and J lost 2 bases; unmatched junction nucleotides: 6. CDR3 sequence: CASSRSGGPTDTQYF. CDR3 sequence (DNA): TGTGCCAGCAGCAGAAGCGGGGGCCCCACAGATACGCAGTATTTT.

V and J are TRBV18 and TRBJ2-2; the match to TRBD1 covers 8 bases. Germline-derived CDR1 and CDR2 are KGHSH and LQKENI. The CDR3 loop spans 16 amino acids. V shed 3 bases, J shed 5 bases, and the junction held 8 bases outside the gene matches. The CDR3 loop is CASSPQGTGRTGELFF. For the CDR3, the DNA is TGTGCCAGCTCACCTCAAGGGACAGGCCGAACCGGGGAGCTGTTTTTT.

A remark on this clone: This specimen includes other DNA sequences encoding the same CDR3. The J gene is TRBJ1-2, the V gene TRBV28, with D perhaps matching TRBD1 (5 bases). The CDR3 has 13 residues. Germline V CDR1 and CDR2: MDHEN, SYDVKM. Trimming removed 5 bases at V and 9 bases at J, with 16 bases between. The CDR3 is CASSTTHRKSYTF. The DNA for the CDR3 is TGTGCCAGCAGTACTACCCACAGGAAGAGCTACACCTTC.

This chain joins TRBV7-2 and TRBJ1-2; TRBD1 matches 7 bases. The V segment lost 2 bases and the J segment 1 base; nucleotides outside the gene matches: 7. The CDR3 is 16 amino acids. Germline V gene lookup returns CDR1 SGHTA and CDR2 FQGNSA. CDR3 in DNA: TGTGCCAGCAGCTTATCCAGGGGGTTTGTTAACTATGGCTACACCTTC. It yields the protein CASSLSRGFVNYGYTF.

The CDR3 nucleotides read TGTGCCAGCAGCCAAGATTTAAAGACCCAGTACTTC. It translates to CASSQDLKTQYF. The chain joins TRBV3-1 (or the pseudogene TRBV3-2) to TRBJ2-5; D gene ambiguous. Per the germline V gene, CDR1 is LGHDT and CDR2 is YNNKEL (reference sequence). The CDR3 loop spans 12 amino acids. The V gene lost 0 bases and the J gene lost 6 bases, with 5 bases spanning the gap.

In its sample, this clone was seen a few times. The rearrangement links TRBV5-5 to TRBJ1-2, with 9 bases that match TRBD1. V dropped 7 bases and J dropped 7; count of bases not matched to a gene: 20. CDR1 is SGHKS and CDR2 is YYEKEE in the germline V gene (reference sequence). CDR3 size: 17 residues. CDR3 region: CASLRGTGLLVEGGYTF. The CDR3 region has the DNA TGTGCCAGCCTCCGCGGGACAGGGCTTTTAGTTGAGGGTGGCTACACCTTC.

The gene calls are TRBV5-1 and TRBJ2-5; TRBD1 matches at 8 bases. V trimming: 3 bases; J trimming: 5 bases; junction bases outside the gene matches: 6. Germline CDR1 is SGHRS and CDR2 is YFSETQ. The CDR3 totals 14 residues. CDR3 DNA: TGCGCCAGCAGCTCCCCAGGGGGCGAGGAGACCCAGTACTTC. It translates to CASSSPGGEETQYF. Full variable domain (missing parts from reference TRBV5-1 and TRBJ2-5): KAGVTQTPRYLIKTRGQQVTLSCSPISGHRSVSWYQQTPGQGLQFLFEYFSETQRNKGNFPGRFSGRQFSNSRSEMNVSTLELGDSALYLCASSSPGGEETQYFGPGTRLLVL.

This chain uses TRBV7-2 with TRBJ1-2; D is unclear. Trimming cost V 2 bases and J 7 bases, with 5 bases left between them. The CDR3 is 11 residues long. Germline V CDR1 and CDR2: SGHTA, FQGNSA. The CDR3 is CASSLSVGYTF. CDR3 sequence (DNA): TGTGCCAGCAGCTTAAGCGTTGGCTACACCTTC.

This chain links TRBV19 with TRBJ1-6; D is perhaps TRBD1 (5 bases). Germline loops: CDR1 LNHDA, CDR2 SQIVND (reference sequence). The V end was cut by 8 bases, the J end by 8 bases, with 16 bases between. The CDR3 consists of 14 residues. The CDR3 loop is CASGPGLLHSPLHF. Here the CDR3 DNA reads TGTGCCAGTGGACCAGGGCTGCTGCATTCACCCCTCCACTTT.

There are a few counts of this clone. The chain joins TRBV9 to TRBJ1-2; the D gene is possibly TRBD1 (5 bases). The CDR3 length is 16 residues. Germline V lookup: CDR1 SGDLS, CDR2 YYNGEE. V was cut by 0 bases and J by 2 bases, with 14 bases left in between. The CDR3 region is CASSVGGTAGNYGYTF. CDR3 nucleotides: TGTGCCAGCAGCGTAGGGGGGACGGCGGGAAACTATGGCTACACCTTC. Full variable domain (rest looked up from reference TRBV9 and TRBJ1-2): DSGVTQTPKHLITATGQRVTLRCSPRSGDLSVYWYQQSLDQGLQFLIQYYNGEERAKGNILERFSAQQFPDLHSELNLSSLELGDSALYFCASSVGGTAGNYGYTFGSGTRLTVV.

In this sample, this clone turned up a few times. The V and J genes are TRBV6-5 and TRBJ2-1, with TRBD1 identical over 7 bases. Germline V gene data show CDR1 as MNHEY and CDR2 as SVGAGI. This CDR3 is built from 14 residues. Trimming took 7 bases from V and 12 from J; bases not matched to a gene: 15. DNA of the CDR3: TGTGCCAGCATGGTGGCTGGGGTACAGGGGCGGCAGTTCTTC. This codes for CASMVAGVQGRQFF.

The chain carries TRBV30 and TRBJ1-5; the match to TRBD1 covers 8 bases. The CDR3 is made up of 14 amino acids. Germline V gene lookup returns CDR1 GTSNPN and CDR2 SVGIG (reference sequence). The trim removed 2 bases at V and 11 bases at J, leaving 11 bases unmatched. The chain's CDR3 is CAWSPGQGIGTQHF. DNA of the CDR3: TGTGCCTGGAGTCCCGGACAGGGAATAGGGACCCAGCATTTT.

The genes are TRBV5-1 and TRBJ2-2; unclear D gene. CDR1 is SGHRS and CDR2 is YFSETQ in the germline V gene. The CDR3 loop spans 17 amino acids. Deletions cut 0 bases from V and 7 bases from J, with 19 bases between. The CDR3 DNA follows: TGCGCCAGCAGCTTGGAGTTGTTCCGATCTTCCGGCGGGGAGCTGTTTTTT. This sequence encodes CASSLELFRSSGGELFF.

This clone has at least ten counts. CDR3 coding DNA: TGTGCCAGCAGCTCGTGGGACAGGGTGAAGGACACCTCCTACAATGAGCAGTTCTTC. The encoded protein is CASSSWDRVKDTSYNEQFF. The chain joins TRBV5-5 to TRBJ2-1; TRBD1 aligns across 9 bases. The V and J ends lost 3 bases and 0 bases, in that order; junction bases with no gene match: 13. CDR3 size: 19 residues. Germline CDR1 is SGHKS and CDR2 is YYEKEE (reference sequence). Combining the CDR3 with reference TRBV5-5 and TRBJ2-1 gives the whole variable domain DAGVTQSPTHLIKTRGQQVTLRCSPISGHKSVSWYQQVLGQGPQFIFQYYEKEERGRGNFPDRFSARQFPNYSSELNVNALLLGDSALYLCASSSWDRVKDTSYNEQFFGPGTRLTVL.

The V gene is TRBV7-2, the J gene TRBJ1-4; D is perhaps TRBD1 (5 bases). The CDR3 contains 17 residues. CDR1 is SGHTA, CDR2 FQGNSA, per germline. V was trimmed by 4 bases and J by 3 bases, leaving 18 bases between them. CDR3 DNA sequence: TGTGCCAGCAGCTCCAGGTCTGGGACTGGGGCTAATGAAAAACTGTTTTTT. It encodes CASSSRSGTGANEKLFF.

The chain combines TRBV18 with TRBJ1-1, with D possibly matching TRBD1 (6 bases). This CDR3 spans 15 amino acids. The ends were cut back, 4 bases at V and 1 base at J, with 13 bases in the middle. CDR1 and CDR2 from the germline V gene are KGHSH and LQKENI. The CDR3 loop is CASSQQQGRNTEAFF. The CDR3 DNA reads TGTGCCAGCTCACAGCAACAGGGTCGGAACACTGAAGCTTTCTTT.

J is TRBJ2-5 and V is TRBV19; D gene uncertain. CDR3 length: 14 amino acids. CDR1 LNHDA and CDR2 SQIVND come from the germline V gene (reference sequence). The V and J ends lost 1 base and 1 base respectively, with 7 bases between them. The CDR3 region is CASSIGYGQETQYF. CDR3 sequence (DNA): TGTGCCAGTAGTATAGGCTACGGCCAAGAGACCCAGTACTTC.

The chain carries TRBV6-4 and TRBJ1-6; the D gene is possibly TRBD1 (5 bases). The CDR3 is made up of 14 amino acids. Trimming removed 3 bases from V and 10 bases from J, with 13 bases in between. Germline lookup yields CDR1 MRHNA and CDR2 SNTAGT. The CDR3 here is CASSEAGRESPLHF. CDR3 DNA sequence: TGTGCCAGCAGTGAGGCAGGGAGGGAATCACCCCTCCACTTT.

CDR3 amino acids: CASTPGGLGLAQHF. In DNA form, the CDR3 reads TGTGCCAGCACCCCCGGGGGTCTCGGGTTGGCCCAGCATTTT. The chain joins TRBV6-5 to TRBJ1-5; tentatively, D is TRBD1 (5 bases). In germline, CDR1 is MNHEY, CDR2 SVGAGI. Trimming stripped 7 bases from V and 11 bases from J, with 21 bases between. This CDR3 has 14 residues.

The chain uses TRBV6-1 and TRBJ2-3; 10 bases map to TRBD2. Looked up from germline, CDR1 is MNHNS and CDR2 is SASEGT. J gave up 8 bases and V 2 bases, and 10 bases lay outside the gene matches. The CDR3 runs 16 residues. CDR3 nucleotides: TGTGCCAGCAGTGAACCCCAGCGGGGGGGCAGGACTACGCAGTATTTT. It encodes CASSEPQRGGRTTQYF.

This sequence joins TRBV7-9 and TRBJ1-2; D remains unclear. The ends were cut back, 8 bases at V and 5 bases at J, with 18 bases in the middle. The CDR3 runs 14 residues. The germline CDR1 and CDR2 sequences are SEHNR and FQNEAQ (reference sequence). The CDR3 is CASHSSWESYGYTF. CDR3 DNA: TGTGCCAGCCATTCTTCGTGGGAGTCGTATGGCTACACCTTC. Combining the CDR3 with reference TRBV7-9 and TRBJ1-2 gives the whole variable domain DTGVSQNPRHKITKRGQNVTFRCDPISEHNRLYWYRQTLGQGPEFLTYFQNEAQLEKSRLLSDRFSAERPKGSFSTLEIQRTEQGDSAMYLCASHSSWESYGYTFGSGTRLTVV.

The J gene is TRBJ1-6, the V gene TRBV6-1; D may be TRBD1 (5 bases). Germline V gives CDR1 MNHNS, CDR2 SASEGT. The CDR3 is made up of 15 amino acids. V was clipped by 2 bases and J by 6 bases, with 11 bases between them. The chain's CDR3 is CASSEPPGLNSPLHF. The CDR3 nucleotides are TGTGCCAGCAGTGAACCCCCGGGACTTAATTCACCCCTCCACTTT.

The chain carries TRBV7-3 and TRBJ2-3; TRBD2 is a possible D gene (5 bases). Trimming left V 9 bases short and J 2 bases short, with 9 bases between. The CDR3 is 12 residues long. In germline, CDR1 is SGHTA, CDR2 FQGTGA. Here the CDR3 reads CASGLNTDTQYF. The CDR3 DNA reads TGTGCCAGTGGACTCAACACAGATACGCAGTATTTT.

This rearrangement joins TRBV10-2 to TRBJ1-1; D is undetermined. CDR3 size: 14 residues. The V gene's germline CDR1 is WSHSY and CDR2 SAAADI. V was cut by 3 bases and J by 2 bases, with 10 bases left in between. This CDR3 is CASSDLEGNTEAFF. In nucleotides, the CDR3 is TGCGCCAGCAGTGACCTGGAGGGTAACACTGAAGCTTTCTTT.

The CDR3 nucleotides read TGCGCCAGCAGCTACGGACAGGGGAATTTGGGCTACACCTTC. Residues: CASSYGQGNLGYTF. V gene TRBV5-1 combines with J gene TRBJ1-2, with TRBD1 identical over 9 bases. The CDR3 runs 14 residues. Germline CDR1 and CDR2: SGHRS and YFSETQ. Trimming took 3 bases from V and 8 from J; bases not matched to a gene: 8.

This chain uses TRBV7-9 with TRBJ1-1; 7 nucleotides align to TRBD1. CDR3 length equals 15 residues. The junction had 9 bases not matched to a gene; V was cut back by 8 bases and J by 0 bases. Germline assignment: CDR1 SEHNR and CDR2 FQNEAQ (reference sequence). Here the CDR3 reads CASRGGTDMNTEAFF. CDR3 sequence (DNA): TGTGCCAGCCGGGGGGGGACAGACATGAACACTGAAGCTTTCTTT.

The genes are TRBV9 and TRBJ2-3, with D possibly TRBD2 on 6 matching bases. Germline lookup yields CDR1 SGDLS and CDR2 YYNGEE. The CDR3 loop spans 17 amino acids. V was clipped by 0 bases and J by 2 bases, with 16 bases between them. The CDR3 DNA is TGTGCCAGCAGCGTAGCCGTGTTGGCGGGGCACACAGATACGCAGTATTTT. Encoded protein: CASSVAVLAGHTDTQYF.